The clone carrying this TCR beta chain was detected many times. Its cognate antigen is unknown. With the library built for alpha chains, this beta chain is off target and its frequency is not meaningful. In germline, CDR1 is SGHAT, CDR2 FQNNGV. The trim removed 4 bases at V and 9 bases at J, leaving 8 bases unmatched. This CDR3 has 15 amino acids. The data originate from a study of spatial heterogeneity in lung cancer. Study details: Tumor regions showed TCR transcript counts that correlated strongly with a T cell module score from matched bulk RNA-seq.

Time point indicated: sample taken at primary tumor resection. TCRdb re-called the 5' RACE reads through MiXCR, storing one row per CDR3 protein. Among about 5,600 distinct CDR3 sequences listed, around 7.7% were seen once. Whole-study findings and limits: Expanded intratumoral alpha and beta TCR counts tracked tumor mutation counts.

Specimen: lung tumor tissue, collected at surgery. This TCR was recovered from a female donor with early-stage non-small cell lung cancer. The chain joins TRBV11-2 to TRBJ2-1, with 11 bases identical to TRBD1. The CDR3 nucleotides are TGTGCCAGCAGCTCGTCGGGACAGGGGGATCGTGAGCAGTTCTTC. The encoded protein is CASSSSGQGDREQFF. Looking up the rest from reference TRBV11-2 and TRBJ2-1 gives the full variable domain: EAGVAQSPRYKIIEKRQSVAFWCNPISGHATLYWYQQILGQGPKLLIQFQNNGVVDDSQLPKDRFSAERLKGVDSTLKIQPAKLEDSAVYLCASSSSGQGDREQFFGPGTRLTVL.